This TCR beta chain derives from a study of molecular identifiers for immune sequencing clone quantification. Germline V gives CDR1 SQVTM, CDR2 ANQGSEA. V lost 2 bases and J 0 bases, leaving 11 bases between the germline ends. This CDR3 spans 16 amino acids. Whole-study findings and limits: For highly expanded clones, sizes could be underestimated when identical TCR molecules share a barcode.

MiXCR, run by TCRdb on the PCR reads, gives a single entry per CDR3 protein. The table shows 50,000 to 70,000 distinct CDR3 sequences, with about a fifth occurring only once. With respect to this clonotype: What it binds is unknown.

The authors gated naive CD8 T cells as CD8+CD4-CCR7+CD45RA+ for sorting. The chain employs TRBV29-1 and TRBJ2-6, with D unresolved. The sequence was collected from a human donor in good health. Some libraries in this study had Jurkat cell RNA spiked in. The sample consisted of naive CD8+ T cells from blood, with Jurkat cell RNA spiked in. Specified subset: FACS-sorted CD8+CD4-CCR7+CD45RA+ naive T cells. CDR3: CSVERVGNSGANVLTF. CDR3 DNA: TGCAGCGTTGAAAGGGTGGGGAACTCTGGGGCCAACGTCCTGACTTTC.